These T cell receptor beta chains were read from a single sample in a study of Ad26.COV2.S vaccination and SARS-CoV-2 variants. Assay: immunoSEQ multiplex PCR; the TCRdb copy retains only in-frame clones and omits some. Here the sample spans some 640,000 clones, roughly 90% being singletons. This specimen was peripheral blood, taken in a trial of Ad26.COV2.S vaccine versus placebo. The receptors stem from a person aged 18 to 65 who received the Ad26.COV2.S COVID-19 vaccine or a placebo. CDR3s include the opening cysteine and the closing phenylalanine or tryptophan. D genes are given only for firm matches. Clone size appears in some rows only: once, few, many, or a class for an expanded clone.

d_call j_call v_call clone_size cdr3_aa cdr3_nt
TRBD1 TRBJ1-5 TRBV19 . CASSPQGQGVQGGNQPQHF TGTGCCAGTAGTCCACAGGGACAGGGGGTTCAGGGTGGCAATCAGCCCCAGCATTTT
. TRBJ1-4 TRBV6-5 once CASRLGRETNEKLFF TGTGCCAGCAGACTCGGCAGGGAAACTAATGAAAAACTGTTTTTT
. TRBJ2-3 TRBV10-3 . CAISGAGGSADTQYF TGTGCCATCAGTGGGGCAGGAGGGTCGGCAGATACGCAGTATTTT
. TRBJ1-1 TRBV21-1 . CASSPGGYTEAFF TGTGCCAGCAGCCCTGGGGGCTACACTGAAGCTTTCTTT
. TRBJ1-4 TRBV4-1 . CASSQGIGEKLFF TGCGCCAGCAGCCAGGGGATTGGTGAAAAACTGTTTTTT
. TRBJ1-6 TRBV11-3 . CASSLGAIGSPLHF TGTGCCAGCAGCCTCGGGGCCATAGGATCACCCCTCCACTTT
TRBD2 TRBJ2-3 TRBV11-2 . CASSLDSGVPTDTQYF TGTGCCAGCAGCTTAGACAGCGGGGTGCCCACAGATACGCAGTATTTT
TRBD2 TRBJ2-7 TRBV18 . CASSLTTSGSPSAGQYF TGTGCCAGCTCACTAACGACTAGCGGGAGTCCTTCGGCTGGGCAGTACTTC
TRBD2 TRBJ2-7 TRBV30 . CAWRGGGLTNYEQYF TGTGCCTGGAGGGGCGGGGGACTCACCAACTACGAGCAGTACTTC
TRBD1 TRBJ2-1 TRBV11-2 . CASSQGQGVYNEQFF TGTGCCAGCAGCCAGGGACAGGGGGTTTACAATGAGCAGTTCTTC
. TRBJ1-2 TRBV5-6 . CASSSLSTYGYTF TGTGCCAGCAGCTCCCTGAGCACCTATGGCTACACCTTC
. TRBJ1-2 TRBV4-1 once CASSQDPGGTAYGYTF TGCGCCAGCAGCCAAGATCCCGGAGGAACGGCGTATGGCTACACCTTC
. TRBJ2-2 TRBV18 few CASSPSHTGELFF TGTGCCAGCTCACCGTCCCACACCGGGGAGCTGTTTTTT
. TRBJ2-7 TRBV7-8 . CASSPRTTLGEQYF TGTGCCAGCAGCCCACGGACAACTTTGGGCGAGCAGTACTTC
TRBD2 TRBJ2-2 TRBV12-5 . CASGLPAGGGGPGELFF TGTGCTAGTGGTTTGCCCGCCGGGGGGGGAGGGCCCGGGGAGCTGTTTTTT
TRBD2 TRBJ2-3 TRBV27 . CASSFTSGGGTDTQYF TGTGCCAGCAGTTTTACTAGCGGGGGGGGCACAGATACGCAGTATTTT
. TRBJ1-1 TRBV29-1 . CSVPGSTTNTEAFF TGCAGCGTCCCAGGCTCGACAACTAACACTGAAGCTTTCTTT
TRBD2 TRBJ2-7 TRBV9 few CASSAGTTNEQYF TGTGCCAGCAGCGCTGGGACTACTAACGAGCAGTACTTC
TRBD1 TRBJ1-5 TRBV19 . CASIPPTDRRYQPQHF TGTGCCAGTATACCCCCCACGGACAGGCGATATCAGCCCCAGCATTTT
. TRBJ1-6 TRBV18 . CASSPGQDSPLHF TGTGCCAGCTCACCGGGCCAGGATTCACCCCTCCACTTT
. TRBJ1-2 TRBV10-3 . CAIRAEVSYGYTF TGTGCCATCAGGGCAGAAGTTAGCTATGGCTACACCTTC
TRBD1 TRBJ1-4 TRBV24-1 . CATSDPGQAGEKLFF TGTGCCACCAGTGATCCCGGACAGGCGGGGGAAAAACTGTTTTTT
. TRBJ1-2 TRBV6-1 . CASSEDRGNYGYTF TGTGCCAGCAGTGAGGACCGTGGGAACTATGGCTACACCTTC
TRBD2 TRBJ2-7 TRBV7-9 . CASSFSGGAGEQYF TGTGCCAGCAGCTTTAGCGGGGGGGCCGGTGAGCAGTACTTC
. TRBJ1-2 TRBV3-1/TRBV3-2 . CASSQAGHKNYGYTF TGTGCCAGCAGCCAAGCGGGACACAAGAACTATGGCTACACCTTC
. TRBJ1-3 TRBV6-6 . CASKVSGNTIYF TGTGCCAGCAAAGTTTCTGGAAACACCATATATTTT
TRBD2 TRBJ2-7 TRBV5-1 . CASSLVLGSGALSYEQYF TGCGCCAGCAGCTTGGTCCTCGGCAGCGGGGCCCTCTCCTACGAGCAGTACTTC
. TRBJ2-7 TRBV10-1 . CASSESVSGTRSYEQYF TGCGCCAGCAGTGAGTCGGTTTCTGGGACGCGGTCCTACGAGCAGTACTTC